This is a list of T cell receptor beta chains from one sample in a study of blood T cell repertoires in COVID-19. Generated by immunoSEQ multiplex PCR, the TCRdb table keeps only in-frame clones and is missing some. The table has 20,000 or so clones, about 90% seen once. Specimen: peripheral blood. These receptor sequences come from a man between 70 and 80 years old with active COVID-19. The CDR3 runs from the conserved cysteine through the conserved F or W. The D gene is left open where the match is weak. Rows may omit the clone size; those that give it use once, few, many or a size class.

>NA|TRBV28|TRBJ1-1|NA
CASSWRRNTEAFF
TGTGCCAGCAGCTGGAGGAGAAACACTGAAGCTTTCTTT
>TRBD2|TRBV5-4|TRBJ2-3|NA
CASSPGGASLSLTDTQYF
TGTGCCAGCAGCCCCGGGGGGGCCAGCTTAAGCCTCACAGATACGCAGTATTTT
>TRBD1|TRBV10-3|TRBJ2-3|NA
CAISESLRTGSTDTQYF
TGTGCCATCAGTGAGTCCCTCCGGACAGGGTCTACAGATACGCAGTATTTT
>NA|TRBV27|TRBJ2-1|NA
CASSLSSSHNEQFF
TGTGCCAGCAGTTTATCTTCCTCCCACAATGAGCAGTTCTTC
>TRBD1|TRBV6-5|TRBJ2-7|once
CASSYGGTGISEQYF
TGTGCCAGCAGTTACGGCGGGACAGGGATCTCCGAGCAGTACTTC
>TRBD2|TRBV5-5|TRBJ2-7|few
CASSLETSGVTYEQYF
TGTGCCAGCAGCTTGGAGACTAGCGGGGTCACTTACGAGCAGTACTTC
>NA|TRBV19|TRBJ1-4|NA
CASSMVAHEKLFF
TGTGCCAGTAGTATGGTAGCCCATGAAAAACTGTTTTTT
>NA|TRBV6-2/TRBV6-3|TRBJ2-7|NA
CASSYRGPGEQYF
TGTGCCAGCAGTTACCGGGGTCCGGGTGAGCAGTACTTC
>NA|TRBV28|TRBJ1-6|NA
CASSPQSSYNSPLHF
TGTGCCAGCAGTCCACAGAGCTCCTATAATTCACCCCTCCACTTT
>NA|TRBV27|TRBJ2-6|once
CASKTYYSGANVLTF
TGTGCCAGCAAAACATACTACTCTGGGGCCAACGTCCTGACTTTC
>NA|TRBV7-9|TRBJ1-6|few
CASSLVRGRDWHSPLHF
TGTGCCAGCAGCTTAGTGAGAGGACGGGATTGGCATTCACCCCTCCACTTT
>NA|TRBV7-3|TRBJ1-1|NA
CASSPGGNTEAFF
TGTGCCAGCAGCCCCGGGGGGAACACTGAAGCTTTCTTT
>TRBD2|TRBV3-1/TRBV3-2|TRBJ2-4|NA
CASSQDIPSGGAQNIQYF
TGTGCCAGCAGCCAAGATATACCTAGCGGGGGGGCCCAAAACATTCAGTACTTC
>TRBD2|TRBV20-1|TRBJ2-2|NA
CSASDSGSTGELFF
TGCAGTGCTAGTGATAGCGGGAGCACCGGGGAGCTGTTTTTT
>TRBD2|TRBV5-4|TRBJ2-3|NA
CASSSSGGSTDTQYF
TGTGCCAGCAGCTCTAGCGGGGGGAGCACAGATACGCAGTATTTT
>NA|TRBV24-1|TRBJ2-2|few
CATTAGANTGELFF
TGTGCCACCACCGCGGGCGCGAACACCGGGGAGCTGTTTTTT
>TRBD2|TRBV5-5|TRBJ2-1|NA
CASTTGLATWNEQFF
TGTGCCAGCACAACGGGACTAGCGACTTGGAATGAGCAGTTCTTC
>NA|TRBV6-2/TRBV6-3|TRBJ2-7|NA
CASSRPTTEEQYF
TGTGCCAGCAGCCGACCCACGACAGAAGAGCAGTACTTC
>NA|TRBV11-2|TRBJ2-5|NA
CASSYTRGETQYF
TGTGCCAGCAGCTACACTAGAGGGGAGACCCAGTACTTC
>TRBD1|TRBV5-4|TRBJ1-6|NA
CASSPGTVNSPLHF
TGTGCCAGCAGCCCCGGGACAGTTAATTCACCCCTCCACTTT
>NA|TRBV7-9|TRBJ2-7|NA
CASSSGPGHYPSYEQYF
TGTGCCAGCAGCTCCGGACCGGGACACTATCCCTCCTACGAGCAGTACTTC
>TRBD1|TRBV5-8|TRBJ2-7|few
CASSLAGDSSYEQYF
TGTGCCAGCAGCTTGGCCGGGGACAGCTCCTACGAGCAGTACTTC
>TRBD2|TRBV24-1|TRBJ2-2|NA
CATSDPGLAELFF
TGTGCCACCAGTGATCCGGGACTAGCGGAGCTGTTTTTT
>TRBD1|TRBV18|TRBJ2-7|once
CASSPPTGGGEQYF
TGTGCCAGCTCACCCCCCACAGGGGGCGGGGAGCAGTACTTC
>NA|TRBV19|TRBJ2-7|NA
CASSINRGSYEQYF
TGTGCCAGTAGTATCAACCGCGGATCCTACGAGCAGTACTTC
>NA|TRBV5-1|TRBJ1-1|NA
CASSLAVGLNTEAFF
TGCGCCAGCAGCTTGGCCGTGGGCCTGAACACTGAAGCTTTCTTT
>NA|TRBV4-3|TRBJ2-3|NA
CASSQEQFTDTQYF
TGCGCCAGCAGCCAAGAACAATTTACAGATACGCAGTATTTT
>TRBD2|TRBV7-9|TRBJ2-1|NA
CASSSAGDNEQFF
TGTGCCAGCAGCTCCGCGGGGGACAATGAGCAGTTCTTC
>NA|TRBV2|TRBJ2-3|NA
CASNQRVGGHTQYF
TGTGCCAGCAATCAGCGGGTGGGGGGGCATACGCAGTATTTT
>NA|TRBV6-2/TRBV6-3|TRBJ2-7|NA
CASSQLGVSSYEQYF
TGTGCCAGCAGCCAGCTGGGAGTTAGCTCCTACGAGCAGTACTTC
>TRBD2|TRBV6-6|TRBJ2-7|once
CASTPGTSGGYEQYF
TGTGCCAGCACCCCCGGGACTAGCGGGGGCTACGAGCAGTACTTC
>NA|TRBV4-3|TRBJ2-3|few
CASRGGGQGDTQYF
TGCGCCAGCAGAGGGGGGGGCCAGGGAGATACGCAGTATTTT
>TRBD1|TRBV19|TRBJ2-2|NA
CASIGTEITGELFF
TGTGCCAGTATTGGGACAGAAATCACCGGGGAGCTGTTTTTT
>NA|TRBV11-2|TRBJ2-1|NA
CASSLGSSASSYNEQFF
TGTGCCAGCAGCTTAGGGTCTAGCGCCAGCTCCTACAATGAGCAGTTCTTC
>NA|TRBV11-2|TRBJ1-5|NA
CASRTFHLSNQPQHF
TGTGCCAGCAGAACATTTCACCTTAGCAATCAGCCCCAGCATTTT
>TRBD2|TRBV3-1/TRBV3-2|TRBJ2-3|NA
CASSQGASGFTDTQYF
TGTGCCAGCAGCCAAGGGGCTAGCGGATTCACAGATACGCAGTATTTT
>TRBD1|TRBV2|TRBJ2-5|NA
CASRARDTGGETQYF
TGTGCCAGCAGGGCCCGGGACACAGGGGGAGAGACCCAGTACTTC
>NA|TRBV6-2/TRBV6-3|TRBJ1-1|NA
CASTYTGGTEAFF
TGTGCCAGCACTTACACGGGGGGTACTGAAGCTTTCTTT
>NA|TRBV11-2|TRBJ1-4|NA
CASRDPGTPNEKLFF
TGTGCCAGCAGAGACCCCGGGACACCTAATGAAAAACTGTTTTTT
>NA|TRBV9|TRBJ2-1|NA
CASSVDSYVNEQFF
TGTGCCAGCAGCGTAGATAGTTATGTCAATGAGCAGTTCTTC
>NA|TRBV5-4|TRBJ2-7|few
CASSLELDSSYEQYF
TGTGCCAGCAGCTTGGAATTGGACAGCTCCTACGAGCAGTACTTC
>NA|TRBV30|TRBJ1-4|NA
CAWKPQGGTHEKLFF
TGTGCCTGGAAGCCTCAAGGGGGAACCCATGAAAAACTGTTTTTT
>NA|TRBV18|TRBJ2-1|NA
CASSRGTRPPVEQFF
TGTGCCAGCTCACGGGGGACACGGCCCCCCGTTGAGCAGTTCTTC
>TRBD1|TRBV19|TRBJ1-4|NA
CASSIDRVQEKLFF
TGTGCCAGTAGTATTGACAGGGTACAAGAAAAACTGTTTTTT
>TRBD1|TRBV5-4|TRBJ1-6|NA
CASSSRDRGSPLHF
TGTGCCAGCAGCTCCCGGGACAGGGGTTCACCCCTCCACTTT
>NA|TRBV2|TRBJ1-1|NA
CASKLLRGDTEAFF
TGTGCCAGCAAACTTTTAAGGGGCGACACTGAAGCTTTCTTT
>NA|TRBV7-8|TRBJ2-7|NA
CASSRGRQPLSYEQYF
TGTGCCAGCAGCCGAGGCCGACAGCCCCTCTCCTACGAGCAGTACTTC
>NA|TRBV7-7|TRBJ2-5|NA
CASSLEGLSQETQYF
TGTGCCAGCAGCTTAGAGGGACTGAGCCAAGAGACCCAGTACTTC
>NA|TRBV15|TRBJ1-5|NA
CATSREGRTSSNQPQHF
TGTGCCACCAGCAGAGAAGGGAGGACGTCAAGCAATCAGCCCCAGCATTTT
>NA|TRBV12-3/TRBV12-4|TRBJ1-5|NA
CASAPGYQPQHF
TGTGCCAGCGCTCCGGGTTACCAGCCCCAGCATTTT
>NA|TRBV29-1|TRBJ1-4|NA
CSVDVVGMGEKLFF
TGCAGCGTTGATGTAGTGGGCATGGGTGAAAAACTGTTTTTT
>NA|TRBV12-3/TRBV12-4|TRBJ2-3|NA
CASSYRVTDTQYF
TGTGCCAGCAGTTACAGGGTTACAGATACGCAGTATTTT
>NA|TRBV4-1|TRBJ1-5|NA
CASSQVRGWDQPQHF
TGCGCCAGCAGCCAAGTCAGGGGCTGGGATCAGCCCCAGCATTTT
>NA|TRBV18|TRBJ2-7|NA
CASSPRVSEQYF
TGTGCCAGCTCACCCAGGGTTTCCGAGCAGTACTTC
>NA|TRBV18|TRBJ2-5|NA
CASSLRGIQETQYF
TGTGCCAGCTCCCTCAGAGGGATACAAGAGACCCAGTACTTC
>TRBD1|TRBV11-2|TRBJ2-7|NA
CASSTSGQAVYEQYF
TGTGCCAGCAGCACCTCCGGACAGGCAGTATACGAGCAGTACTTC